Below are 7 T cell receptor beta chains sequenced from a single sample in a study of blood T cell repertoires in COVID-19. Data came from immunoSEQ multiplex PCR; TCRdb stores just in-frame clones and leaves some out. The sample shows around 150,000 clones, about four fifths of them seen only once. Sequences were obtained from peripheral blood. These receptors originate from a woman older than 75 with acute or convalescent COVID-19.

The V call is TRBV7-6, the J call TRBJ2-1, with D unresolved. Trimming shortened V by 3 bases and J by 0 bases, and 9 bases separated the two germline ends. Germline CDR1 SGHVS, CDR2 FNYEAQ. This CDR3 comprises 15 residues. The CDR3 spells CASSLSASSYNEQFF. DNA for the CDR3: TGTGCCAGCAGCTTGAGCGCGAGCTCCTACAATGAGCAGTTCTTC.

CDR3 sequence reads: CASSLVRGIFTGELFF. CDR3 in DNA: TGTGCCAGCAGCTTAGTCAGGGGGATTTTCACCGGGGAGCTGTTTTTT. This chain links TRBV2 with TRBJ2-2; 7 bases line up with TRBD1. V was pared by 6 bases and J by 4 bases, with 11 bases of the junction left unmatched. This CDR3 comprises 16 residues. Per germline, CDR1 SNHLY and CDR2 FYNNEI.

V gene TRBV4-2 combines with J gene TRBJ2-5, with 9 positions matching TRBD2. Trimming at V came to 0 bases and at J to 5 bases, leaving 7 bases not matched to a gene. The CDR3 covers 16 residues. The V gene's germline CDR1 is LGHNA and CDR2 YNFKEQ. CDR3 sequence (DNA): TGTGCCAGCAGCCAAGAGAGGCGGGGGGGCCTTGAGACCCAGTACTTC. Translated, it gives CASSQERRGGLETQYF.

The CDR3 loop is CASSSLSRVYSYEQYF. Written as DNA, the CDR3 is TGTGCCAGCAGTTCTCTTAGCCGGGTCTACTCCTACGAGCAGTACTTC. The gene calls are TRBV6-5 and TRBJ2-7, with D unclear. This CDR3 comprises 16 residues. CDR1 is MNHEY and CDR2 is SVGAGI in the germline V gene. With 4 bases removed from V and 0 bases from J, the gap between germline ends came to 16 bases.

V usage is TRBV5-1 and J usage is TRBJ2-5; 7 nucleotides match TRBD2. This CDR3 contains 16 residues. Per germline, CDR1 SGHRS and CDR2 YFSETQ. Unmatched junction bases numbered 10, after V lost 4 bases and J lost 1 base. The CDR3 sequence: CASSLDPGTTQETQYF. The CDR3, as DNA: TGCGCCAGCAGCCTGGACCCCGGGACTACCCAAGAGACCCAGTACTTC.

The genes are TRBV5-1 and TRBJ2-1; 7 nucleotides match TRBD2. CDR1 and CDR2 (germline): SGHRS, YFSETQ. CDR3 length: 14 residues. V was clipped by 5 bases and J by 3 bases; unmatched bases: 5. The CDR3 reads CASSRPSGYNEQFF. DNA of the CDR3: TGCGCCAGCAGTAGGCCTAGCGGCTACAATGAGCAGTTCTTC. Drawing the rest from reference TRBV5-1 and TRBJ2-1, the complete variable domain is KAGVTQTPRYLIKTRGQQVTLSCSPISGHRSVSWYQQTPGQGLQFLFEYFSETQRNKGNFPGRFSGRQFSNSRSEMNVSTLELGDSALYLCASSRPSGYNEQFFGPGTRLTVL.

The gene calls are TRBV20-1 and TRBJ1-2; D gene uncertain. Germline CDR1 and CDR2: DFQATT and SNEGSKA (reference sequence). This CDR3 has 11 amino acids. Trimming pared 7 bases from V and 2 bases from J, leaving 8 bases between. The CDR3 DNA is TGCAGTGTCAGGATAAACTATGGCTACACCTTC. The encoded protein is CSVRINYGYTF.